This TCR beta chain was found in a study of shared clonotypes between healthy human individuals. Whole-study context: Researchers drew samples from two women and a few men aged 18 to 49. Overall study findings and caveats: Measured sharing among donors was expected to vary with sequencing depth.

This clone has a count of ten or more. The antigen is unknown. Other DNA sequences within the sample encode an identical CDR3. Unsorted PBMC samples were amplified in replicate PCRs containing roughly 300 ng DNA, some 30,000 T cell genomes. The assay was immunoSEQ multiplex PCR, and TCRdb's table has in-frame clones only and misses some. Among about half a million clones listed, roughly 80% were seen once. Extraction of genomic DNA in unsorted samples used 86 million or so PBMCs. The sequence was collected from a woman aged 40 to 50 in good health. Some clones in this sample may be carry-over from other donors' samples. The sequencing sample was made of PBMCs.

CDR3 nucleotide sequence: TGTGCCAGCAGGCTTGGAGCATCTGGAAACACCATATATTTT. Translating gives CASRLGASGNTIYF. The chain is built from TRBV2 and TRBJ1-3, with no clear D. Germline CDR1 and CDR2: SNHLY and FYNNEI. V lost 6 bases and J lost 1, with 10 bases in between. CDR3 length equals 14 residues.